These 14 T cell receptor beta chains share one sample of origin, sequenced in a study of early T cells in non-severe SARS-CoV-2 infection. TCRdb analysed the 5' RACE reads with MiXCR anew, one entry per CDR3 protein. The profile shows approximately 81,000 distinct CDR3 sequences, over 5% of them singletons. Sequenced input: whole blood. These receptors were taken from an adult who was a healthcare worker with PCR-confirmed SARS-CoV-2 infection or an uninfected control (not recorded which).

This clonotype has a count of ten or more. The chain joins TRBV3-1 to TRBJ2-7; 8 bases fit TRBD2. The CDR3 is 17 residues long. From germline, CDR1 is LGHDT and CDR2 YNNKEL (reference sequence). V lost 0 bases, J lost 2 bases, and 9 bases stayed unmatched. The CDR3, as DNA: TGTGCCAGCAGCCAAGACACAAGCGGGAGTTACCCCTACGAGCAGTACTTC. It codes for CASSQDTSGSYPYEQYF.

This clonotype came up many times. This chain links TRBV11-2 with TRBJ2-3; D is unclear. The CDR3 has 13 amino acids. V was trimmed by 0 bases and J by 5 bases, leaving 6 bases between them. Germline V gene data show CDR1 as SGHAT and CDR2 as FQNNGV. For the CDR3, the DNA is TGTGCCAGCAGCTTAGACGAGCGAGATACGCAGTATTTT. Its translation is CASSLDERDTQYF. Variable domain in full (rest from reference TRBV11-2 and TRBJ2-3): EAGVAQSPRYKIIEKRQSVAFWCNPISGHATLYWYQQILGQGPKLLIQFQNNGVVDDSQLPKDRFSAERLKGVDSTLKIQPAKLEDSAVYLCASSLDERDTQYFGPGTRLTVL.

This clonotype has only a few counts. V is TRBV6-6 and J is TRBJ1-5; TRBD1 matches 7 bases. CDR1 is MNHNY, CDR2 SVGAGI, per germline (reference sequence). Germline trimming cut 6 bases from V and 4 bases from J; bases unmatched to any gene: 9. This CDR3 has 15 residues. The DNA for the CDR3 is TGTGCCAGCAGATACACTGACAGGGAAAATCAGCCCCAGCATTTT. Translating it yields CASRYTDRENQPQHF.

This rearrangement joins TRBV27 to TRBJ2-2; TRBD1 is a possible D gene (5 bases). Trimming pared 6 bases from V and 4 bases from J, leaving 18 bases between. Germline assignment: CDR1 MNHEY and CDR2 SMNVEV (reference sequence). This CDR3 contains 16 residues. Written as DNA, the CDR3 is TGTGCCAGCAGAGTCCTTGTGCAGGGCCCCACCGGGGAGCTGTTTTTT. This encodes CASRVLVQGPTGELFF.

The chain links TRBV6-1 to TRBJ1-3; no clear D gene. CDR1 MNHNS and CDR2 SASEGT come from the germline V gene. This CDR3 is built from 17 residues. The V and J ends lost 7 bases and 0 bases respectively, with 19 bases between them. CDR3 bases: TGTGCCAGCAACCTTGGTTCGGGAGCCATCTCTGGAAACACCATATATTTT. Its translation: CASNLGSGAISGNTIYF.

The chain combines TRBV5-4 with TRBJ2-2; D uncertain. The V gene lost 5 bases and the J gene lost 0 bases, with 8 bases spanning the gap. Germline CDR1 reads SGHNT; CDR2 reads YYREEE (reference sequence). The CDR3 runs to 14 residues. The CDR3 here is CASSEQSNTGELFF. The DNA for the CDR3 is TGTGCCAGCAGTGAACAGTCGAACACCGGGGAGCTGTTTTTT.

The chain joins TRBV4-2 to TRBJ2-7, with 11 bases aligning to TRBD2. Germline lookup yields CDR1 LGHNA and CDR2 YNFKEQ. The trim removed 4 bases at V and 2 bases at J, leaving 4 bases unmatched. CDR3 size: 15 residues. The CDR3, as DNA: TGTGCCAGCAGCCTCCGACTAGCGGGGACCTACGAGCAGTACTTC. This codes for CASSLRLAGTYEQYF.

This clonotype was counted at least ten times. The CDR3 DNA is TGTGCCAGCAGCCCTAATCCGACAGGGGGGGAGGCGGACTATGGCTACACCTTC. This translates into CASSPNPTGGEADYGYTF. This chain uses TRBV11-2 with TRBJ1-2; 9 bases agree with TRBD1. The junction had 16 bases not matched to a gene; V was cut back by 5 bases and J by 3 bases. Germline CDR1 and CDR2: SGHAT and FQNNGV. This CDR3 has 18 residues.

This CDR3 reads CASSPPGLDRNEQFF. The DNA for the CDR3 is TGTGCCAGCAGTCCCCCGGGACTAGATCGCAATGAGCAGTTCTTC. The chain has TRBV12-3 or TRBV12-4 and TRBJ2-1; 8 bases fit TRBD2. With 5 bases clipped from V and 6 bases from J, the junction kept 9 bases outside the gene matches. CDR3 length: 15 residues.

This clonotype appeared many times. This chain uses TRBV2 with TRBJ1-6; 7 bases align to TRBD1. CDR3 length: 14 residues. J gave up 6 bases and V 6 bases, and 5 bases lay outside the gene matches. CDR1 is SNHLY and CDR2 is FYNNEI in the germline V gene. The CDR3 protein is CASRTGTVNSPLHF. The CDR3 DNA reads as TGTGCCAGCAGAACCGGGACAGTTAATTCACCCCTCCACTTT.

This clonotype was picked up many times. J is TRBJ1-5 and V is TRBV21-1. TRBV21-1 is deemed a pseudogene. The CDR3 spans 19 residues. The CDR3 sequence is CASSKGGDTPSPHNQPQHF. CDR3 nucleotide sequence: TGTGCCAGCAGCAAAGGTGGGGACACCCCCTCCCCCCACAATCAGCCCCAGCATTTT.

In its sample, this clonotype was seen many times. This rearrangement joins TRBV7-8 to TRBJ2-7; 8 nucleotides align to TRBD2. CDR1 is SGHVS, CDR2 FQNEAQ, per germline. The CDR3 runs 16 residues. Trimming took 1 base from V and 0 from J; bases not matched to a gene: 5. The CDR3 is CASSLGLAQTSYEQYF. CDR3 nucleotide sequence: TGTGCCAGCAGCTTAGGACTAGCGCAGACCTCCTACGAGCAGTACTTC.

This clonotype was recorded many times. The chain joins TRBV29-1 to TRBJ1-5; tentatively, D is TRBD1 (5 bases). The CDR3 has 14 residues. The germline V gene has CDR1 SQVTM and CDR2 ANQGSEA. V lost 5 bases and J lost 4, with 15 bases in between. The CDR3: CSVNLGSGNQPQHF. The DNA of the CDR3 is TGCAGCGTTAACCTCGGGTCAGGGAATCAGCCCCAGCATTTT.

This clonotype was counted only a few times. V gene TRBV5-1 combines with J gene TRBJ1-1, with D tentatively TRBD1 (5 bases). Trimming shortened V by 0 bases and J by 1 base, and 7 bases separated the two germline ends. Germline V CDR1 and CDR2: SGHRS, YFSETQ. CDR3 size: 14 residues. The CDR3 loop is CASSLATGNTEAFF. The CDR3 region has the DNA TGCGCCAGCAGCTTGGCCACAGGGAACACTGAAGCTTTCTTT.